A selection of T cell receptor beta chains follows, all from one sample in a study of shared clonotypes between healthy human individuals. Clones were sequenced by immunoSEQ multiplex PCR, and TCRdb holds only the in-frame ones, with some missing. The sample shows around 1.6 million clones, under 99% of them seen only once. Input material: naive CD4+ T cells sorted from blood. Receptor source: a man aged 30 to 39 in good health. CDR3s include the opening cysteine and the closing phenylalanine or tryptophan. A D gene is named only where the DNA matches it firmly. Only some rows state a clone size, as once, few, many or a class for expanded clones.

clone_size	d_call	v_call	j_call	cdr3_aa	cdr3_nt
.	.	TRBV5-4	TRBJ2-7	CASSLARTYEQYF	TGTGCCAGCAGCTTGGCCCGGACCTACGAGCAGTACTTC
.	.	TRBV7-6	TRBJ2-7	CASSLGVAGPSEQYF	TGTGCCAGCAGCTTAGGGGTTGCAGGGCCAAGCGAGCAGTACTTC
.	TRBD2	TRBV11-3	TRBJ2-3	CASSLTGGRMTDTQYF	TGTGCCAGCAGCCTCACGGGCGGGAGGATGACAGATACGCAGTATTTT
.	TRBD2	TRBV7-9	TRBJ2-3	CASSRPGLGADTQYF	TGTGCCAGCAGCCGCCCTGGACTAGGGGCGGATACGCAGTATTTT
.	.	TRBV28	TRBJ2-1	CASNSYNEQFF	TGTGCCAGCAACTCCTACAATGAGCAGTTCTTC
.	TRBD1	TRBV5-4	TRBJ2-5	CASSLRRQGWETQYF	TGTGCCAGCAGCTTGAGAAGACAGGGATGGGAGACCCAGTACTTC
.	.	TRBV9	TRBJ2-7	CASSVGGAALSYEQYF	TGTGCCAGCAGCGTAGGAGGGGCGGCACTCTCCTACGAGCAGTACTTC
.	TRBD2	TRBV11-3	TRBJ2-2	CASSAHSGTSFTGELFF	TGTGCCAGCAGCGCTCATTCCGGGACTAGCTTTACCGGGGAGCTGTTTTTT
.	.	TRBV4-1	TRBJ1-3	CASGMINTIYF	TGCGCCAGCGGTATGATAAACACCATATATTTT
.	.	TRBV4-2	TRBJ1-5	CASSQVPGPQHF	TGTGCCAGCAGCCAAGTACCCGGCCCCCAGCATTTT
.	TRBD2	TRBV18	TRBJ2-7	CASSPLAGTSGRDYEQYF	TGTGCCAGCTCACCACTGGCAGGGACTAGCGGGAGAGACTACGAGCAGTACTTC
once	.	TRBV18	TRBJ1-2	CASSPQQDSGPGYTF	TGTGCCAGCTCACCACAGCAGGACTCCGGCCCCGGCTACACCTTC
.	.	TRBV7-2	TRBJ1-5	CASSDDSFYSNQPQHF	TGTGCCAGCAGCGACGACAGCTTCTATAGCAATCAGCCCCAGCATTTT
.	.	TRBV5-1	TRBJ2-3	CASSFSSPSTDTQYF	TGCGCCAGCAGCTTCAGCAGCCCGAGCACAGATACGCAGTATTTT
.	TRBD2	TRBV29-1	TRBJ2-7	CSVLPTSSGEQYF	TGCAGCGTCCTCCCAACCTCTAGCGGAGAGCAGTACTTC
.	.	TRBV19	TRBJ1-2	CASSMADRSQTNYGYTF	TGTGCCAGTAGTATGGCCGACAGGAGCCAAACGAACTATGGCTACACCTTC
.	.	TRBV5-1	TRBJ1-5	CASSPGDHSNQPQHF	TGCGCCAGCAGCCCAGGGGATCATAGCAATCAGCCCCAGCATTTT
.	.	TRBV2	TRBJ1-2	CATLPRDTRAPGGYTF	TGTGCCACCCTACCTCGGGACACCCGGGCACCGGGAGGCTACACCTTC
.	.	TRBV29-1	TRBJ1-4	CSVGWGSTNEKLFF	TGCAGCGTCGGATGGGGGTCAACTAATGAAAAACTGTTTTTT
.	.	TRBV5-1	TRBJ1-4	CASSLGSRSEKLFF	TGCGCCAGCAGCTTGGGCAGCCGTAGTGAAAAACTGTTTTTT
.	.	TRBV14	TRBJ2-4	CASSQDRHIQYF	TGTGCCAGCAGCCAAGACCGCCACATTCAGTACTTC
.	.	TRBV5-8	TRBJ2-1	CASSFGRATLIGGLNEQFF	TGTGCCAGCAGCTTCGGGCGGGCTACGCTCATAGGGGGGCTTAATGAGCAGTTCTTC
.	.	TRBV15	TRBJ1-2	CATSRDQDPGSGYTF	TGTGCCACCAGCAGAGATCAGGACCCTGGATCGGGCTACACCTTC
.	TRBD2	TRBV5-6	TRBJ2-2	CASSPGLAGNTGELFF	TGTGCCAGCAGCCCGGGACTAGCGGGTAACACCGGGGAGCTGTTTTTT
.	.	TRBV20-1	TRBJ2-1	CSARVASEQFF	TGCAGTGCTAGAGTAGCGTCTGAGCAGTTCTTC
once	.	TRBV18	TRBJ2-3	CASSFGSSTDTQYF	TGTGCCAGCTCATTCGGTTCGAGCACAGATACGCAGTATTTT
.	.	TRBV10-3	TRBJ1-5	CAISESRGASNQPQHF	TGTGCCATCAGTGAGTCTCGAGGGGCAAGCAATCAGCCCCAGCATTTT
.	.	TRBV29-1	TRBJ2-1	CSVGGIHEQFF	TGCAGCGTTGGAGGTATCCATGAGCAGTTCTTC
.	.	TRBV5-5	TRBJ1-5	CASSLALGERRNQPQHF	TGTGCCAGCAGCTTGGCCCTCGGAGAGAGACGCAATCAGCCCCAGCATTTT
once	TRBD1	TRBV19	TRBJ2-1	CASSRGQSYNEQFF	TGTGCCAGTAGTAGGGGACAGTCGTACAATGAGCAGTTCTTC
.	.	TRBV28	TRBJ2-2	CASSFGRHTGELFF	TGTGCCAGCAGTTTCGGGAGACACACCGGGGAGCTGTTTTTT
.	TRBD1	TRBV27	TRBJ1-5	CASSWTGVHSNQPQHF	TGTGCCAGCAGTTGGACAGGAGTACATAGCAATCAGCCCCAGCATTTT
.	TRBD2	TRBV11-3	TRBJ2-5	CASSPGGGETQYF	TGTGCCAGCAGCCCCGGGGGGGGTGAGACCCAGTACTTC
.	TRBD1	TRBV5-1	TRBJ2-7	CASSLWSGGRGTGSSEQYF	TGCGCCAGCAGCTTGTGGTCTGGAGGACGAGGGACAGGGTCGAGCGAGCAGTACTTC
once	TRBD2	TRBV29-1	TRBJ2-5	CSVVGSSGTQETQYF	TGCAGCGTTGTTGGGTCCAGCGGGACCCAAGAGACCCAGTACTTC
once	.	TRBV18	TRBJ2-6	CASSPLGAGANVLTF	TGTGCCAGCTCACCACTAGGGGCTGGGGCCAACGTCCTGACTTTC
.	TRBD2	TRBV10-3	TRBJ2-3	CAISKLAGATDTQYF	TGTGCCATCAGCAAACTAGCGGGAGCCACAGATACGCAGTATTTT
.	TRBD1	TRBV6-1	TRBJ1-4	CASRITGGEEKLFF	TGTGCCAGCAGGATAACAGGGGGCGAGGAAAAACTGTTTTTT
.	.	TRBV7-8	TRBJ2-3	CASSSTDTQYF	TGTGCCAGCAGCTCCACAGATACGCAGTATTTT
.	.	TRBV27	TRBJ2-1	CASNPTGTTYNEQFF	TGTGCCAGCAACCCTACGGGGACGACCTACAATGAGCAGTTCTTC
.	.	TRBV7-2	TRBJ2-3	CASSLARATRTDTQYF	TGTGCCAGCAGCTTAGCCAGAGCCACCCGCACAGATACGCAGTATTTT
.	TRBD2	TRBV18	TRBJ2-3	CASSSGLAGVSDTQYF	TGTGCCAGCTCATCAGGACTAGCGGGAGTGTCAGATACGCAGTATTTT
.	TRBD1	TRBV6-5	TRBJ2-1	CASSYSSGQGYNEQFF	TGTGCCAGCAGTTACTCGTCGGGACAGGGATACAATGAGCAGTTCTTC
.	.	TRBV5-4	TRBJ2-1	CASSPSAGTDYNEQFF	TGTGCCAGCAGCCCCAGTGCGGGAACTGACTACAATGAGCAGTTCTTC
.	.	TRBV6-9	TRBJ2-7	CASSQTDLYEQYF	TGTGCCAGCAGTCAGACGGACCTCTACGAGCAGTACTTC
.	.	TRBV27	TRBJ2-1	CAMGRSSYNEQFF	TGTGCCATGGGGCGGAGCTCCTACAATGAGCAGTTCTTC
.	.	TRBV9	TRBJ1-4	CASSPHPGQNEKLFF	TGTGCCAGCAGCCCTCACCCAGGGCAGAATGAAAAACTGTTTTTT
.	.	TRBV11-2	TRBJ2-7	CASSLGGDTPYEQYF	TGTGCCAGCAGTCTAGGGGGGGACACCCCCTACGAGCAGTACTTC
.	TRBD1	TRBV7-2	TRBJ1-4	CASRAGGANEKLFF	TGTGCCAGCAGGGCAGGGGGCGCTAATGAAAAACTGTTTTTT
.	.	TRBV27	TRBJ2-3	CASSIPTRTDTQYF	TGTGCCAGCAGTATACCGACACGCACAGATACGCAGTATTTT
.	TRBD1	TRBV19	TRBJ2-2	CASSIRDSNTGELFF	TGTGCCAGTAGTATCCGGGACAGTAACACCGGGGAGCTGTTTTTT